Following are 26 T cell receptor beta chains from one sample sequenced in a study of blood T cell repertoires in COVID-19. Only in-frame clones appear in the TCRdb table, and some are missing; sequencing was by immunoSEQ multiplex PCR. The sample lists approximately 280,000 clones; around 88% were seen once. The sample taken for sequencing was PBMCs or T cells enriched from blood (not recorded which). These receptors all come from a middle-aged woman who had recovered from COVID-19.

This chain uses TRBV27 with TRBJ1-4; 10 bases map to TRBD1. The CDR3 totals 13 residues. CDR1 is MNHEY and CDR2 is SMNVEV in the germline V gene (reference sequence). Losses at the gene ends were 5 bases for V and 10 bases for J; bases not matched to a gene: 4. This chain's CDR3 is CASSPGQGVKLFF. In DNA form, the CDR3 reads TGTGCCAGCAGTCCAGGACAGGGGGTAAAACTGTTTTTT.

This chain connects TRBV10-2 to TRBJ1-4; possible D gene TRBD1, 6 bases. This CDR3 comprises 14 residues. Per germline, CDR1 WSHSY and CDR2 SAAADI. V dropped 4 bases and J dropped 7 bases, with 13 bases sitting between them. CDR3 region: CASSVTGGGEKLFF. CDR3 sequence (DNA): TGCGCCAGCAGTGTGACAGGAGGTGGTGAAAAACTGTTTTTT.

This rearrangement joins TRBV7-2 to TRBJ2-5; 7 bases are a match to TRBD1. Germline V gene lookup returns CDR1 SGHTA and CDR2 FQGNSA. This CDR3 contains 14 residues. The V and J ends lost 5 bases and 5 bases, in that order; junction bases with no gene match: 8. The CDR3, as DNA: TGTGCCAGCAGCCCCGGGACAGCAAGCGAGACCCAGTACTTC. Amino acids: CASSPGTASETQYF.

J is TRBJ2-3 and V is TRBV30; 10 bases match TRBD2. Germline V gene lookup returns CDR1 GTSNPN and CDR2 SVGIG (reference sequence). Trimming took 1 base from V and 1 from J; bases not matched to a gene: 8. The CDR3 runs to 17 residues. The CDR3 nucleotides read TGTGCCTGGAGTGCGCTAGCGGGAGCGGGGGGCACAGATACGCAGTATTTT. Translation: CAWSALAGAGGTDTQYF.

The chain recombines TRBV2 with TRBJ1-2; 7 nucleotides align to TRBD1. This CDR3 has 13 amino acids. Looked up from germline, CDR1 is SNHLY and CDR2 is FYNNEI. The trim removed 7 bases at V and 4 bases at J, leaving 6 bases unmatched. CDR3 sequence reads: CASTGQDRYGYTF. For the CDR3, the DNA is TGTGCCAGCACCGGACAGGATCGCTATGGCTACACCTTC.

V and J are TRBV10-1 and TRBJ2-3; 7 positions agree with TRBD2. J gave up 0 bases and V 2 bases, and 2 bases lay outside the gene matches. The CDR3 sequence is 15 residues long. From germline, CDR1 is WNHNN and CDR2 SYGVQD (reference sequence). CDR3 coding DNA: TGCGCCAGCAGTGAGGAGCGGGGAAGCACAGATACGCAGTATTTT. Residues: CASSEERGSTDTQYF.

This sequence joins TRBV7-2 and TRBJ2-5, with a tentative D call TRBD2 (6 bases). This CDR3 comprises 13 residues. Per germline, CDR1 SGHTA and CDR2 FQGNSA. V shed 4 bases and J shed 3 bases, with 9 bases lying between them. CDR3: CASSSSVEETQYF. Written as DNA, the CDR3 is TGTGCCAGCAGCTCTAGCGTTGAAGAGACCCAGTACTTC.

The J gene is TRBJ2-3, the V gene TRBV18, with D hard to call. V dropped 2 bases and J dropped 5 bases, with 14 bases sitting between them. The germline CDR1 and CDR2 sequences are KGHSH and LQKENI. The CDR3 runs 15 residues. DNA of the CDR3: TGTGCCAGCTCACCAGAACCCGAGCCAGGAGATACGCAGTATTTT. It codes for CASSPEPEPGDTQYF.

The DNA for the CDR3 is TGTGCCAGTAGTCCTTCAGGGGACCCTGGAAACACCATATATTTT. It encodes CASSPSGDPGNTIYF. V usage is TRBV19 and J usage is TRBJ1-3, with D perhaps matching TRBD1 (6 bases). CDR3 size: 15 residues. Per the germline V gene, CDR1 is LNHDA and CDR2 is SQIVND (reference sequence). Trimming removed 5 bases from V and 2 bases from J, with 13 bases in between.

The V and J genes are TRBV18 and TRBJ1-6; D unresolved. This CDR3 is built from 15 residues. Germline-derived CDR1 and CDR2 are KGHSH and LQKENI. V was shortened by 3 bases and J by 10 bases, with 16 bases between the two germline ends. The CDR3 reads CASSPLEGSSSPLHF. As DNA, the CDR3 is TGTGCCAGCTCACCCCTGGAGGGTTCGAGCTCACCCCTCCACTTT. The complete variable domain, with remaining parts taken from reference TRBV18 and TRBJ1-6, reads NAGVMQNPRHLVRRRGQEARLRCSPMKGHSHVYWYRQLPEEGLKFMVYLQKENIIDESGMPKERFSAEFPKEGPSILRIQQVVRGDSAAYFCASSPLEGSSSPLHFGNGTRLTVT.

The rearrangement links TRBV2 to TRBJ2-3, with D perhaps matching TRBD2 (7 bases). The CDR3 has 14 amino acids. Germline V gives CDR1 SNHLY, CDR2 FYNNEI. Trimming stripped 5 bases from V and 4 bases from J, with 13 bases between. The DNA of the CDR3 is TGTGCCAGCAGTAGAGGGGGGGCCGCAGATACGCAGTATTTT. Residues: CASSRGGAADTQYF.

This sequence joins TRBV5-1 and TRBJ2-2; tentatively, D is TRBD1 (6 bases). Germline lookup yields CDR1 SGHRS and CDR2 YFSETQ. The CDR3 covers 14 residues. V lost 4 bases to trimming and J lost 7 bases, with 14 bases between them. This chain's CDR3 is CASSAERTDGELFF. The DNA for the CDR3 is TGCGCCAGCAGCGCCGAGAGGACAGACGGGGAGCTGTTTTTT.

V and J are TRBV7-3 and TRBJ2-2, with 8 bases that match TRBD1. The V and J ends lost 4 bases and 2 bases, in that order; junction bases with no gene match: 6. CDR1 SGHTA and CDR2 FQGTGA come from the germline V gene. The CDR3 has 16 amino acids. The CDR3 DNA is TGTGCCAGCAGCTCAGCAGGGGGCGCAAACACCGGGGAGCTGTTTTTT. Its translation: CASSSAGGANTGELFF. Using reference TRBV7-3 and TRBJ2-2 for the parts outside the CDR3, the full variable domain is GAGVSQTPSNKVTEKGKYVELRCDPISGHTALYWYRQSLGQGPEFLIYFQGTGAADDSGLPNDRFFAVRPEGSVSTLKIQRTERGDSAVYLCASSSAGGANTGELFFGEGSRLTVL.

The chain combines TRBV15 with TRBJ2-3; D is possibly TRBD1 (6 bases). This CDR3 has 16 residues. In germline, CDR1 is LNHNV, CDR2 YYDKDF (reference sequence). V was pared by 0 bases and J by 2 bases, with 12 bases between. The CDR3 coding sequence is TGTGCCACCAGCAGAGATAGGGGGTTTAACACAGATACGCAGTATTTT. It is translated as CATSRDRGFNTDTQYF.

The gene calls are TRBV29-1 and TRBJ2-7, with 8 bases matching TRBD2. The CDR3 sequence is 13 residues long. Germline trimming cut 4 bases from V and 4 bases from J; bases unmatched to any gene: 6. Germline V gives CDR1 SQVTM, CDR2 ANQGSEA. CDR3 amino acids: CSVVDGRVYEQYF. In nucleotides, the CDR3 is TGCAGCGTTGTAGACGGGAGGGTGTACGAGCAGTACTTC.

V is TRBV5-1 and J is TRBJ2-1; 8 bases match TRBD2. The V segment lost 0 bases and the J segment 3 bases; nucleotides outside the gene matches: 8. Germline assignment: CDR1 SGHRS and CDR2 YFSETQ. The CDR3 has 17 amino acids. The DNA of the CDR3 is TGCGCCAGCAGCTTGGGGGGGACTAGAGATGTCTACAATGAGCAGTTCTTC. Translated, it gives CASSLGGTRDVYNEQFF.

The V and J genes are TRBV19 and TRBJ1-5; 8 nucleotides align to TRBD1. Germline CDR1 and CDR2: LNHDA and SQIVND (reference sequence). This CDR3 contains 15 residues. The junction had 4 bases not matched to a gene; V was cut back by 2 bases and J by 4 bases. The CDR3 sequence: CASSIQGAYNQPQHF. The CDR3 DNA is TGTGCCAGTAGTATACAGGGGGCTTATAATCAGCCCCAGCATTTT. Combining the CDR3 with reference TRBV19 and TRBJ1-5 gives the whole variable domain DGGITQSPKYLFRKEGQNVTLSCEQNLNHDAMYWYRQDPGQGLRLIYYSQIVNDFQKGDIAEGYSVSREKKESFPLTVTSAQKNPTAFYLCASSIQGAYNQPQHFGDGTRLSIL.

This rearrangement joins TRBV15 to TRBJ1-4, with 7 positions matching TRBD1. Germline V CDR1 and CDR2: LNHNV, YYDKDF (reference sequence). With 5 bases clipped from V and 8 bases from J, the junction kept 5 bases outside the gene matches. CDR3 length: 13 amino acids. CDR3 in DNA: TGTGCCACCAGCGGGGGGACAGACGAAAAACTGTTTTTT. This gives the protein CATSGGTDEKLFF.

The chain employs TRBV28 and TRBJ2-7; 8 positions agree with TRBD1. This CDR3 comprises 12 residues. V lost 7 bases, J lost 7 bases, and 6 bases stayed unmatched. Germline V gene data show CDR1 as MDHEN and CDR2 as SYDVKM. CDR3 loop: CASKTGAREQYF. The CDR3 nucleotides are TGTGCCAGCAAGACAGGGGCGCGGGAGCAGTACTTC.

The J gene is TRBJ1-3, the V gene TRBV28; D is unclear. Germline CDR1 MDHEN, CDR2 SYDVKM. The CDR3 is 14 residues long. V shed 3 bases and J shed 4 bases, with 10 bases lying between them. For the CDR3, the DNA is TGTGCCAGCAGTTTTGGCGGCACAGGAAACACCATATATTTT. Protein sequence: CASSFGGTGNTIYF.

This clone was detected once. This chain uses TRBV3-1 (or the pseudogene TRBV3-2) with TRBJ2-5; 12 nucleotides line up with TRBD2. V lost 4 bases, J lost 5 bases, and 5 bases stayed unmatched. The germline gives CDR1 LGHDT, CDR2 YNNKEL (reference sequence). This CDR3 is built from 15 residues. CDR3 residues: CASSPGLAGFETQYF. The CDR3, as DNA: TGTGCCAGCAGCCCCGGACTAGCGGGATTCGAGACCCAGTACTTC.

The rearrangement joins TRBV15 to TRBJ1-4; the match to TRBD1 covers 10 bases. Per the germline V gene, CDR1 is LNHNV and CDR2 is YYDKDF (reference sequence). The CDR3 is 17 amino acids. After removal of 1 base from V and 0 bases from J, the junction contained 2 bases not matched to a gene. The CDR3 region has the DNA TGTGCCACCAGCAGAGGGGGACAGGGGACAACTAATGAAAAACTGTTTTTT. It codes for CATSRGGQGTTNEKLFF.

The chain employs TRBV7-2 and TRBJ2-5; the match to TRBD1 covers 11 bases. V lost 1 base and J lost 1; bases outside the gene matches: 2. CDR3 length: 16 residues. Germline V gene data show CDR1 as SGHTA and CDR2 as FQGNSA. The CDR3, as DNA: TGTGCCAGCAGCTTAGGGGGACAGGGGGGCCAAGAGACCCAGTACTTC. It encodes CASSLGGQGGQETQYF.

This clone was seen just once. The V call is TRBV2, the J call TRBJ2-2, with a possible D match to TRBD2 (5 bases). V was pared by 5 bases and J by 6 bases, with 13 bases between. The germline V gene encodes CDR1 SNHLY and CDR2 FYNNEI. This CDR3 comprises 14 residues. The CDR3, as DNA: TGTGCCAGCAGTCCGGACTCTGTTCCCGGGGAGCTGTTTTTT. Protein sequence: CASSPDSVPGELFF.

CDR3 sequence (DNA): TGTGCCAGCAGCCCGGGGGGGCGGCGGGGAAAACTGTTTTTT. Protein sequence: CASSPGGRRGKLFF. The chain recombines TRBV27 with TRBJ1-4, with D possibly TRBD1 on 6 matching bases. The CDR3 sequence is 14 residues long. Germline CDR1 and CDR2: MNHEY and SMNVEV (reference sequence). Between the trimmed V and J ends, which lost 6 bases and 10 bases, there was a span of 18 bases.

The chain is built from TRBV2 and TRBJ1-1; tentatively, D is TRBD1 (5 bases). The CDR3 spans 14 residues. The V end lost 4 bases, the J end lost 5 bases, and 14 bases lay between the germline ends. Germline-derived CDR1 and CDR2 are SNHLY and FYNNEI. The CDR3 DNA sequence: TGTGCCAGCAGTGTCCAGGGTTCGAGGACTGAAGCTTTCTTT. Its protein is CASSVQGSRTEAFF.